The 25 T cell receptor beta chains reported below all come from one sample, sequenced in a study of response to subunit inactivated influenza vaccine (dated by TCRdb to 2017 to 2018). The library was made by RT-PCR. Instrument used: Illumina HiSeq 2500. TCRdb redid the processing of the public reads, applying fastp at Q25 and MiXCR, and retained in-frame beta chains. Every entry covers one CDR3 protein and lists the most common genes and DNA from its rows. The sample includes over 750,000 distinct CDR3 sequences, with less than 25% observed a single time. About 10% of the sample comes from the top ten. This sample comprised PBMCs from blood, obtained more than 4 days after vaccination. All receptors come from a man over 45 who received an inactivated influenza vaccine. Donor details come from another sample of the same person, matched by shared clones.

The gene calls are TRBV28 and TRBJ2-1, with unresolved D. Per the germline V gene, CDR1 is MDHEN and CDR2 is SYDVKM. Trimming stripped 6 bases from V and 0 bases from J, with 18 bases between. The CDR3 extends over 17 amino acids. CDR3 in DNA: TGTGCCAGCAGCAAGTCGTCGGGCTTAAGCTCCTACAATGAGCAGTTCTTC. It encodes CASSKSSGLSSYNEQFF.

This clonotype showed up just a few times. The rearrangement uses TRBV11-2 and TRBJ2-1; TRBD1 matches 10 bases. Germline V gene lookup returns CDR1 SGHAT and CDR2 FQNNGV. The CDR3 has 15 amino acids. V dropped 4 bases and J dropped 5; count of bases not matched to a gene: 5. CDR3 sequence (DNA): TGTGCCAGCAGCTGGGACAGGGGTTACAACAATGAGCAGTTCTTC. Translating it yields CASSWDRGYNNEQFF.

This clonotype has at least ten counts. The gene calls are TRBV6-1 and TRBJ2-3, with D hard to call. The CDR3 has 15 amino acids. Deletions cut 3 bases from V and 0 bases from J, with 10 bases between. Germline-derived CDR1 and CDR2 are MNHNS and SASEGT. CDR3 in amino acids: CASSEGPLSTDTQYF. CDR3 coding DNA: TGTGCCAGCAGTGAGGGCCCGCTAAGCACAGATACGCAGTATTTT.

This clonotype occurred a few times. V usage is TRBV5-1 and J usage is TRBJ2-3; 8 bases are a match to TRBD1. Germline CDR1 reads SGHRS; CDR2 reads YFSETQ. There are 14 residues in the CDR3. J gave up 4 bases and V 4 bases, and 5 bases lay outside the gene matches. The CDR3 bases are TGCGCCAGCAGCGCGGACAGGGCGGCAGATACGCAGTATTTT. It specifies CASSADRAADTQYF.

This clonotype was seen more than once but under ten times. The V call is TRBV11-2, the J call TRBJ1-5; D is undetermined. V gave up 0 bases and J gave up 9 bases, with 9 bases separating them. CDR1 and CDR2 (germline): SGHAT, FQNNGV. This CDR3 is 13 amino acids long. CDR3 coding DNA: TGTGCCAGCAGCTTAGAAAAGACCGGGCCCCAGCATTTT. As protein: CASSLEKTGPQHF.

The chain employs TRBV21-1 and TRBJ2-5; whether TRBD1, the table's D call, matches the DNA was not checked. TRBV21-1 is termed a pseudogene. This CDR3 contains 14 residues. DNA of the CDR3: TGTGCCAGCAGCAGGCGACAGCGCCAAGAGACCCAGTACTTC. It specifies CASSRRQRQETQYF.

This clonotype was counted a few times. The V and J genes are TRBV12-3 or TRBV12-4 and TRBJ1-1, with D maybe TRBD1 (5 bases). The CDR3 spans 16 residues. Trimming cost V 5 bases and J 4 bases, with 20 bases left between them. The CDR3 loop is CASSTPTLRDGTEAFF. The CDR3, as DNA: TGTGCCAGCAGTACACCAACCCTCAGGGACGGCACTGAAGCTTTCTTT.

This clonotype was found a few times. J is TRBJ2-1 and V is TRBV4-1; the match to TRBD2 covers 9 bases. V was pared by 2 bases and J by 0 bases, with 17 bases of the junction left unmatched. This CDR3 has 21 residues. Germline loops: CDR1 MGHRA, CDR2 YSYEKL. Here the CDR3 reads CASSQQDWVRLAASSYNEQFF. CDR3 nucleotides: TGCGCCAGCAGCCAACAAGATTGGGTTCGACTAGCGGCATCCTCCTACAATGAGCAGTTCTTC.

This clonotype was counted only a few times. V usage is TRBV21-1 and J usage is TRBJ2-1; the D call TRBD2 from the table was never checked on the DNA. TRBV21-1 is a known pseudogene. The CDR3 has 15 residues. In nucleotides, the CDR3 is TGTGCCAGCAGCAAGGGCACTAGCGGGAACCATGAGCAGTTCTTC. Protein: CASSKGTSGNHEQFF.

The rearrangement uses TRBV18 and TRBJ2-3; no clear D gene. CDR1 is KGHSH and CDR2 is LQKENI in the germline V gene. The CDR3 extends over 14 amino acids. Trimming cost V 1 base and J 0 bases, with 5 bases left between them. CDR3 amino acids: CASSPLRSTDTQYF. The CDR3, as DNA: TGTGCCAGCTCACCACTTCGTAGCACAGATACGCAGTATTTT.

The gene calls are TRBV12-3 or TRBV12-4 and TRBJ2-1; 9 bases line up with TRBD2. J lost 5 bases, V lost 8 bases, and 7 bases had no gene match. The CDR3 totals 14 residues. In nucleotides, the CDR3 is TGTGCCAGCGGGGGGCTAGCGGGGAACAATGAGCAGTTCTTC. Translation: CASGGLAGNNEQFF.

This clonotype has a handful of counts. The chain links TRBV12-3 or TRBV12-4 to TRBJ2-7, with D perhaps TRBD2 (6 bases). Trimming removed 6 bases at V and 3 bases at J, with 15 bases between. This CDR3 region has 14 residues. The CDR3 nucleotides are TGTGCCAGCAGAACAGCGGGTCGTTTCTACGAGCAGTACTTC. Encoded protein: CASRTAGRFYEQYF.

This clonotype was seen only a few times. The gene calls are TRBV12-3 or TRBV12-4 and TRBJ2-7, with a possible D match to TRBD2 (5 bases). Between the trimmed V and J ends, which lost 5 bases and 5 bases, there was a span of 13 bases. The CDR3 has 13 residues. CDR3 protein: CASSEFPEDEQYF. CDR3 bases: TGTGCCAGCAGTGAATTCCCGGAGGACGAGCAGTACTTC.

This clonotype occurred a few times. V usage is TRBV9 and J usage is TRBJ2-2; D perhaps matches TRBD2 (5 bases). Germline CDR1 and CDR2: SGDLS and YYNGEE. V lost 1 base to trimming and J lost 0 bases, with 10 bases between them. This CDR3 has 16 amino acids. Here the CDR3 reads CASSVRGLPNTGELFF. In nucleotides, the CDR3 is TGTGCCAGCAGCGTACGTGGACTCCCGAACACCGGGGAGCTGTTTTTT.

This clonotype has a count of ten or more. J is TRBJ2-3 and V is TRBV12-3 or TRBV12-4; D gene ambiguous. The CDR3 consists of 14 residues. V was pared by 2 bases and J by 6 bases, with 12 bases between. As DNA, the CDR3 is TGTGCCAGCAGTTTACTAAGGGCTCAGGATACGCAGTATTTT. This gives the protein CASSLLRAQDTQYF.

This clonotype showed up many times. CDR3 in DNA: TGTGCCAGCAGTAAGCCGGATGAGCAGTTCTTC. Residues: CASSKPDEQFF. This chain uses TRBV6-2 or TRBV6-3 with TRBJ2-1; no clear D gene. The CDR3 totals 11 residues. Trimming took off 5 bases at V and 8 bases at J, with 7 bases between the two ends. Germline CDR1 reads MNHEY; CDR2 reads SVGEGT.

The V gene is TRBV5-1, the J gene TRBJ2-7; 7 bases fit TRBD1. Germline V gene data show CDR1 as SGHRS and CDR2 as YFSETQ. The trim removed 3 bases at V and 6 bases at J, leaving 6 bases unmatched. The CDR3 length is 13 residues. CDR3 nucleotide sequence: TGCGCCAGCAGCTCCACAGGGGCGGGCGAGCAGTACTTC. The encoded protein is CASSSTGAGEQYF.

The sample holds many counts of this clonotype. This chain uses TRBV12-3 or TRBV12-4 with TRBJ2-2; 8 bases map to TRBD2. This CDR3 is 15 amino acids long. V trimming: 1 base; J trimming: 6 bases; junction bases outside the gene matches: 4. The CDR3 here is CASSLGGGRSGELFF. As DNA, the CDR3 is TGTGCCAGCAGTTTAGGCGGGGGGCGGTCCGGGGAGCTGTTTTTT.

Notes on this clonotype: An end of the junction differs from the germline gene, which may be a read error. The chain is built from TRBV20-1 and TRBJ2-3; TRBD2 matches 8 bases. Germline V gene sequence: CDR1 DFQATT, CDR2 SNEGSKA (reference sequence). This CDR3 spans 14 amino acids. CDR3 loop: CSASAGGNTETQYF. CDR3 bases: TGCAGTGCTAGTGCGGGAGGAAATACAGAAACGCAGTATTTT.

This clonotype was seen many times. The chain has TRBV12-3 or TRBV12-4 and TRBJ2-7, with 7 bases aligning to TRBD1. Trimming at V came to 7 bases and at J to 7 bases, leaving 7 bases not matched to a gene. The CDR3 has 12 amino acids. The chain's CDR3 is CASTRGLGEQYF. CDR3 sequence (DNA): TGTGCCAGCACAAGGGGGCTAGGAGAGCAGTACTTC.

This clonotype was seen more than once but under ten times. The chain links TRBV29-1 to TRBJ2-2; D not certain. Per the germline V gene, CDR1 is SQVTM and CDR2 is ANQGSEA. CDR3 length: 13 residues. V lost 3 bases, J lost 3 bases, and 8 bases lay in between. CDR3 loop: CSVDRGDTGELFF. CDR3 sequence (DNA): TGCAGCGTTGACAGAGGTGACACCGGGGAGCTGTTTTTT.

This clonotype was detected only a few times. The V gene is TRBV20-1, the J gene TRBJ1-1, with D hard to call. This CDR3 is built from 13 residues. Germline V gene lookup returns CDR1 DFQATT and CDR2 SNEGSKA (reference sequence). The V end was cut by 3 bases, the J end by 0 bases, with 8 bases between. CDR3 DNA sequence: TGCAGTGCTAGGTCGCAGGTGAACACTGAAGCTTTCTTT. It encodes CSARSQVNTEAFF.

The chain uses TRBV7-9 and TRBJ1-6; D may be TRBD1 (5 bases). The CDR3 has 13 amino acids. V gave up 6 bases and J gave up 13 bases, with 16 bases separating them. Germline loops: CDR1 SEHNR, CDR2 FQNEAQ (reference sequence). Here the CDR3 DNA reads TGTGCCAGCAGTTGGGGGGGAGAGAGTCCCCTCCACTTT. This codes for CASSWGGESPLHF.

The chain uses TRBV19 and TRBJ2-1; unclear D gene. CDR1 and CDR2 from the germline V gene are LNHDA and SQIVND (reference sequence). V was pared by 5 bases and J by 1 base, with 12 bases between. There are 15 residues in the CDR3. CDR3 coding DNA: TGTGCCAGTAGTTTCATTAGGCAGTCCTACAATGAGCAGTTCTTC. Its protein is CASSFIRQSYNEQFF.

The rearrangement joins TRBV10-3 to TRBJ1-2, with no clear D. The V end was cut by 6 bases, the J end by 2 bases, with 10 bases between. The CDR3 length is 13 residues. CDR1 and CDR2 (germline): ENHRY, SYGVKD. The CDR3 protein is CAIREIPNYGYTF. CDR3 coding DNA: TGTGCCATCAGGGAGATCCCAAACTATGGCTACACCTTC.